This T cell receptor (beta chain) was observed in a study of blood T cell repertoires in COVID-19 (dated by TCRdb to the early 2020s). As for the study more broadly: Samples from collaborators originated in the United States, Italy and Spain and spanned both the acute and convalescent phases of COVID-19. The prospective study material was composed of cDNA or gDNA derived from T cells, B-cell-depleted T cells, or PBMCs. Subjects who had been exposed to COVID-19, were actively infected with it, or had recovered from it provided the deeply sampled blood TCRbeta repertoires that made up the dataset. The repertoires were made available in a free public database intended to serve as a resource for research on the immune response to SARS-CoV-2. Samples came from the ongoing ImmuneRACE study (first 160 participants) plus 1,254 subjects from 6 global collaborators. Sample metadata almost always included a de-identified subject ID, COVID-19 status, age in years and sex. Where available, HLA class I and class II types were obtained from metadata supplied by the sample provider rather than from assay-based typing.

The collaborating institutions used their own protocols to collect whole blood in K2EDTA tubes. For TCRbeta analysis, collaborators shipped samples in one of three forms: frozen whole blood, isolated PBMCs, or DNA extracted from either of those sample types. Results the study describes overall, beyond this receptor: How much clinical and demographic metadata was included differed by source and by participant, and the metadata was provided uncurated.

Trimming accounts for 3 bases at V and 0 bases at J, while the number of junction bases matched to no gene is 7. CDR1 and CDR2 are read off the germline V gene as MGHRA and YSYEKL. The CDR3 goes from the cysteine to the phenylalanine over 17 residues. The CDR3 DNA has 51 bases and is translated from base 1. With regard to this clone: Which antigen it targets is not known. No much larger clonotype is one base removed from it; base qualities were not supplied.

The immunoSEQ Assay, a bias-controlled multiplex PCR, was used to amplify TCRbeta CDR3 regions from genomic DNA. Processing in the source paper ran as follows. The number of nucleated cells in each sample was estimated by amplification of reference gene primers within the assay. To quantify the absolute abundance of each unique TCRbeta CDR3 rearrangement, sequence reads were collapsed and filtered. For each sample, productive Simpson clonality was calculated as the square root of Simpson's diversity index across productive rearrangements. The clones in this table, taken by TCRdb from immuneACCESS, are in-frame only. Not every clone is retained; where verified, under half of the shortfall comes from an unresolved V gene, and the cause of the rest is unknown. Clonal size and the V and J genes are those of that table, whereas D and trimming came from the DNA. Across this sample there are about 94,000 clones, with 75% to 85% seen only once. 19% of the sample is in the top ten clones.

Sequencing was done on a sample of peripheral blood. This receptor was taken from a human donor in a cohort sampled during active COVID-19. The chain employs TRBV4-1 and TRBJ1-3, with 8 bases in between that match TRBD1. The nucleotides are TGCGCCAGCAGCCACCTCGGACAGGGTTTCTCTGGAAACACCATATATTTT. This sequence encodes CASSHLGQGFSGNTIYF.